One TCR beta chain is described in this entry. The data originate from a study of cytomegalovirus exposure and HLA in healthy donors. Study as a whole: Counted in an early data release were approximately 85 million unique TCRs from HLA-typed donors. Falling in the Caucasian-associated ancestry cluster were 81% of around 370 genotyped donors.

PCR used 60 Vbeta primers and 13 Jbeta primers. Clones were read by immunoSEQ multiplex PCR, and TCRdb kept only the in-frame ones, dropping some. The sample lists 55,000 to 80,000 clones; 60% to 80% were seen once. The sequence derives from a man between 60 and 75 years old in good health and CMV-seropositive. Sequenced sample: PBMCs.

CDR3 bases: TGTGCCAGCAGCCAAGGACAGCTCTCTGGAAACACCATATATTTT. It is translated as CASSQGQLSGNTIYF. The genes are TRBV11-2 and TRBJ1-3; tentative D call: TRBD1 (6 bases). The ends were cut back, 5 bases at V and 0 bases at J, with 11 bases in the middle. CDR3 length: 15 amino acids. Germline V gene lookup returns CDR1 SGHAT and CDR2 FQNNGV.